This entry is about one T cell receptor beta chain. Its cognate antigen is unknown. This specimen comes from a study of regulatory T cells in long-lasting Graves disease. The CDR3 loop spans 14 amino acids. V gave up 10 bases and J gave up 7 bases, with 20 bases separating them. Germline CDR1 MDHEN, CDR2 SYDVKM. Combining iRepertoire HTBI primers with Arm-PCR of CDR3 regions, the authors built TCR beta libraries. MiXCR was run by TCRdb on the multiplex PCR reads, yielding one entry per CDR3 protein. The table lists hundreds of thousands of distinct CDR3 sequences, 15% to 20% of them singletons. General study results and limits: Accuracy was possibly reduced by small sample size.

As for time point: newly diagnosed GD, antithyroid drugs for less than 3 months. From PBMCs, RNA was extracted and then used to make the TCR library. The data were also submitted as part of a second study, on T cells in Graves' hyperthyroidism and ophthalmopathy. From that report: The study excluded patients with uncontrolled infection, other autoimmune disease, pregnancy or lactation. Using the HTBI primer set, a first-round RT-PCR was run on the TCR CDR3. Ophthalmopathy was separated from stable hyperthyroidism by a 13 V-J model.

The sample in question was peripheral blood mononuclear cells (PBMCs), obtained at new diagnosis, from a patient treated with antithyroid drugs. The origin of this receptor is a man in his late teens or twenties with Graves disease. The chain employs TRBV28 and TRBJ1-5, with D perhaps matching TRBD1 (6 bases). The CDR3, as DNA: TGTGCCACCCAGTTTAGGGGGAAGAGGCAGCCCCAGCATTTT. This sequence encodes CATQFRGKRQPQHF.